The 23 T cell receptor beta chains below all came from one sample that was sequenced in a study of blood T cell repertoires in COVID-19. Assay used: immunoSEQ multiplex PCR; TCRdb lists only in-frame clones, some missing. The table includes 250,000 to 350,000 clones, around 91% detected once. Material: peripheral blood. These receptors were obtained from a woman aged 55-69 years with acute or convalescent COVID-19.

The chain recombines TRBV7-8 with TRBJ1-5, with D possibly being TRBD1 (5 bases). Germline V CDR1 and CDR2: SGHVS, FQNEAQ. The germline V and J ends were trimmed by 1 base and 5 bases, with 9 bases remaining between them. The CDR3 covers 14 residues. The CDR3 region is CASSLGGIDQPQHF. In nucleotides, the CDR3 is TGTGCCAGCAGCTTAGGGGGCATTGATCAGCCCCAGCATTTT.

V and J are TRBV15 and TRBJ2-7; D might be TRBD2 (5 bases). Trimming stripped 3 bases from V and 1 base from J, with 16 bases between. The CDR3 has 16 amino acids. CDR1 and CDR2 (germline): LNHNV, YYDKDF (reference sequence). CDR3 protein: CATSSTGGRGSYEQYF. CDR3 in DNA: TGTGCCACCAGCAGTACTGGTGGTCGCGGGTCCTACGAGCAGTACTTC.

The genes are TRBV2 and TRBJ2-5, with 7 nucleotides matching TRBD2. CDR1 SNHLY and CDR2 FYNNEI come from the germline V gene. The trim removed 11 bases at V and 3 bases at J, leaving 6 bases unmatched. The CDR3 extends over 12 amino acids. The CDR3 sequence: CAGSGWKETQYF. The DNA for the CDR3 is TGTGCCGGTAGCGGGTGGAAAGAGACCCAGTACTTC.

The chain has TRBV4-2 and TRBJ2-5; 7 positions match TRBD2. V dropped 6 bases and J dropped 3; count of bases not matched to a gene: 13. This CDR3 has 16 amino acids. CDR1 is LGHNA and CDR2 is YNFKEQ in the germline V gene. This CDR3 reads CASSQFGTSAEETQYF. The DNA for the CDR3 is TGTGCCAGCAGTCAGTTTGGTACTAGCGCAGAAGAGACCCAGTACTTC.

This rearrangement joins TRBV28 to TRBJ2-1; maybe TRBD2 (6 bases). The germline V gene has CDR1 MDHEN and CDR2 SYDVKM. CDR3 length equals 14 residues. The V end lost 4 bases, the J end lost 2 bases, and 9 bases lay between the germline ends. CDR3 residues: CASSSTSTYNEQFF. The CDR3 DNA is TGTGCCAGCAGTTCCACTAGCACCTACAATGAGCAGTTCTTC.

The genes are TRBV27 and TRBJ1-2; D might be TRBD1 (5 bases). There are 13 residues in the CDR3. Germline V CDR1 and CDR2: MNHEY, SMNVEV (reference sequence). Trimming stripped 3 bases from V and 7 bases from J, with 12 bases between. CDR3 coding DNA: TGTGCCAGCAGTTTTGGAGGGGACGCTGGCTACACCTTC. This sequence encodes CASSFGGDAGYTF.

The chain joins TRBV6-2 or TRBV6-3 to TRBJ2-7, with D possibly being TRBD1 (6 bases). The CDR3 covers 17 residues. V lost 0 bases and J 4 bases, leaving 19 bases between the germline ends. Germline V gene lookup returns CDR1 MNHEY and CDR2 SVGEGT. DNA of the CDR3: TGTGCCAGCAGTTACTCCCCTGAACAGGGAACGAGGTACGAGCAGTACTTC. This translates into CASSYSPEQGTRYEQYF.

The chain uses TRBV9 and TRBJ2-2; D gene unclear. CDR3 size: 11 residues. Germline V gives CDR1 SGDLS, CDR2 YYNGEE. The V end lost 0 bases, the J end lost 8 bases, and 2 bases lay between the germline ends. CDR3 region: CASSVAGELFF. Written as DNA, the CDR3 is TGTGCCAGCAGCGTAGCAGGGGAGCTGTTTTTT.

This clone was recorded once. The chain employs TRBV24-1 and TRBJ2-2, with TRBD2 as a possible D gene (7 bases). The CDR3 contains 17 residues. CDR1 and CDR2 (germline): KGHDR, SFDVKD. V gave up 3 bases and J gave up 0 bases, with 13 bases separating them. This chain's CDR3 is CATSDGGAGANTGELFF. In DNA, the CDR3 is TGTGCCACCAGTGATGGGGGGGCGGGCGCGAACACCGGGGAGCTGTTTTTT.

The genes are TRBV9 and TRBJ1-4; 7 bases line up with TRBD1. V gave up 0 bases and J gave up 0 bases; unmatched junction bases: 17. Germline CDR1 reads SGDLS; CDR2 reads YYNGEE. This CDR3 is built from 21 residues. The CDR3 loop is CASSVDPPGGIPSATNEKLFF. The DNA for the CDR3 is TGTGCCAGCAGCGTAGACCCCCCAGGGGGTATCCCAAGCGCAACTAATGAAAAACTGTTTTTT.

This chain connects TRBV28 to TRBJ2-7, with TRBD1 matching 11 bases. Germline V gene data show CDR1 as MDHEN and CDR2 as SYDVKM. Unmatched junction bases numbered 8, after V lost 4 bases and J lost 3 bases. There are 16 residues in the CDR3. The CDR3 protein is CASSSTRTGGVYEQYF. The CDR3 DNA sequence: TGTGCCAGCAGTTCCACCAGGACAGGGGGCGTCTACGAGCAGTACTTC.

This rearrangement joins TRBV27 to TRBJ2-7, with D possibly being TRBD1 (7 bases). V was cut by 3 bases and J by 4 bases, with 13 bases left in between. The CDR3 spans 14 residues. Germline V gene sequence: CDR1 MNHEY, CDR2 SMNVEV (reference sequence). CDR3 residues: CASSLVTGTYEQYF. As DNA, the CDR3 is TGTGCCAGCAGTTTGGTGACAGGGACTTACGAGCAGTACTTC.

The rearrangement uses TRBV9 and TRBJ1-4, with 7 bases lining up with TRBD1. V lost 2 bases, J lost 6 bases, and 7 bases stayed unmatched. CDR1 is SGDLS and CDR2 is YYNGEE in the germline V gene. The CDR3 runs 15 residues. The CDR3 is CASSVAGGLYEKLFF. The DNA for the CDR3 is TGTGCCAGCAGCGTGGCAGGGGGATTGTATGAAAAACTGTTTTTT. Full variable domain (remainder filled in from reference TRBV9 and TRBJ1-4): DSGVTQTPKHLITATGQRVTLRCSPRSGDLSVYWYQQSLDQGLQFLIQYYNGEERAKGNILERFSAQQFPDLHSELNLSSLELGDSALYFCASSVAGGLYEKLFFGSGTQLSVL.

The DNA of the CDR3 is TGTGCCAGCAGTTACGGGCAGGGTGAGAGTTCACCCCTCCACTTT. This translates into CASSYGQGESSPLHF. The V call is TRBV6-2 or TRBV6-3, the J call TRBJ1-6; D is possibly TRBD1 (5 bases). Trimming took off 2 bases at V and 9 bases at J, with 14 bases between the two ends. This CDR3 is built from 15 residues. Germline V gives CDR1 MNHEY, CDR2 SVGEGT.

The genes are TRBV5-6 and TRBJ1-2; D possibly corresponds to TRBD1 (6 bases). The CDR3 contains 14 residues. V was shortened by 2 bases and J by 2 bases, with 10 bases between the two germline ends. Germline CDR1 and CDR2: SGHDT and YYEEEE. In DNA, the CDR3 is TGTGCCAGCAGCTTTGGGGGCCTGAACTATGGCTACACCTTC. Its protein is CASSFGGLNYGYTF.

The CDR3 DNA reads as TGTGCCAGCAACAATCCCCCGGGACTGTCCCAGCCCCAGCATTTT. The encoded protein is CASNNPPGLSQPQHF. The rearrangement joins TRBV6-6 to TRBJ1-5; the D gene is possibly TRBD1 (5 bases). The V end lost 7 bases, the J end lost 7 bases, and 20 bases lay between the germline ends. CDR1 MNHNY and CDR2 SVGAGI come from the germline V gene (reference sequence). The CDR3 has 15 amino acids.

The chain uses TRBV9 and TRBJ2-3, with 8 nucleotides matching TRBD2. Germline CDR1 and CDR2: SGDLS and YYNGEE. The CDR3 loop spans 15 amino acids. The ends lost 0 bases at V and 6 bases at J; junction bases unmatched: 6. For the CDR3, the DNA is TGTGCCAGCAGCGTAGGTGAGGGCGGGGGGGATACGCAGTATTTT. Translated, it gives CASSVGEGGGDTQYF. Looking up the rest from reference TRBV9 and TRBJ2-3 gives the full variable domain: DSGVTQTPKHLITATGQRVTLRCSPRSGDLSVYWYQQSLDQGLQFLIQYYNGEERAKGNILERFSAQQFPDLHSELNLSSLELGDSALYFCASSVGEGGGDTQYFGPGTRLTVL.

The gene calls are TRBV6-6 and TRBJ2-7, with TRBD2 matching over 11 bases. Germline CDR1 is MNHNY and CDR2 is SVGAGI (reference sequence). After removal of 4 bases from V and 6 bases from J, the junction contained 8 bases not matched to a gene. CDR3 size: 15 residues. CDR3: CASSSTTSGMGEQYF. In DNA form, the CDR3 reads TGTGCCAGCAGTTCGACGACTAGCGGGATGGGCGAGCAGTACTTC.

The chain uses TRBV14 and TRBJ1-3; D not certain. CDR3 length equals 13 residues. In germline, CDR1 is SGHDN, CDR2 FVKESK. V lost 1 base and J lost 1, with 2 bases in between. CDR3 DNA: TGTGCCAGCAGCCAAGTATCTGGAAACACCATATATTTT. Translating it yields CASSQVSGNTIYF. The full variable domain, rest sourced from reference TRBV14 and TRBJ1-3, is EAGVTQFPSHSVIEKGQTVTLRCDPISGHDNLYWYRRVMGKEIKFLLHFVKESKQDESGMPNNRFLAERTGGTYSTLKVQPAELEDSGVYFCASSQVSGNTIYFGEGSWLTVV.

The CDR3 sequence: CASSFIDRVNQPQHF. The CDR3 nucleotides are TGTGCCAGCAGTTTCATCGACAGGGTAAATCAGCCCCAGCATTTT. This sequence joins TRBV6-6 and TRBJ1-5, with TRBD1 matching 7 bases. Per the germline V gene, CDR1 is MNHNY and CDR2 is SVGAGI (reference sequence). V lost 4 bases, J lost 4 bases, and 7 bases stayed unmatched. This CDR3 spans 15 amino acids.

DNA for the CDR3: TGCAGCGTTGGGAGGACAGCCTACGAGCAGTACTTC. Its translation: CSVGRTAYEQYF. This chain links TRBV29-1 with TRBJ2-7, with a weak D call TRBD1 (6 bases). V lost 4 bases and J 2 bases, leaving 9 bases between the germline ends. Per the germline V gene, CDR1 is SQVTM and CDR2 is ANQGSEA. This CDR3 contains 12 residues.

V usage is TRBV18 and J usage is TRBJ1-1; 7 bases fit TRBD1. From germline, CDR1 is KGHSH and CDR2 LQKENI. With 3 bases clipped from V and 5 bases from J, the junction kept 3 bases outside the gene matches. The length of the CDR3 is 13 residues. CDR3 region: CASSPTGMTEAFF. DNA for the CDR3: TGTGCCAGCTCACCGACAGGGATGACTGAAGCTTTCTTT.

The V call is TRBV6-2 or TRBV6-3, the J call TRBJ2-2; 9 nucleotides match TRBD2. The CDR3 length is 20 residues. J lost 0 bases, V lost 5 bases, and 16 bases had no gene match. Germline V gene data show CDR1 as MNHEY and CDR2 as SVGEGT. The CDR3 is CASSHLAGAITGANTGELFF. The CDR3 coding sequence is TGTGCCAGCAGTCACTTAGCGGGGGCCATAACGGGCGCGAACACCGGGGAGCTGTTTTTT.